Below, 20 T cell receptor beta chains from the same sample are listed, as sequenced in a study of identical twins. TCRdb processed the 5' RACE reads anew with MiXCR; each CDR3 protein has one entry. The sample yields more than 400,000 distinct CDR3 sequences, around 15% seen once. This sample also appeared in a second study, on yellow fever vaccine responses in identical twins.

The sequenced sample consisted of CD4+ T cells sorted from blood. All receptors come from a young woman in good health.

J is TRBJ1-2 and V is TRBV3-1, with a weak D call TRBD1 (5 bases). The CDR3 loop spans 15 amino acids. Germline V lookup: CDR1 LGHDT, CDR2 YNNKEL (reference sequence). The ends were cut back, 8 bases at V and 0 bases at J, with 16 bases in the middle. Here the CDR3 reads CASGLSTVTNYGYTF. As DNA, the CDR3 is TGTGCCAGCGGCCTTTCGACAGTTACTAACTATGGCTACACCTTC.

The V gene is TRBV5-5, the J gene TRBJ2-1; unclear D gene. The CDR3 has 15 amino acids. The germline V gene has CDR1 SGHKS and CDR2 YYEKEE (reference sequence). Trimming cost V 5 bases and J 3 bases, with 15 bases left between them. The CDR3: CASSSSSLNYNEQFF. For the CDR3, the DNA is TGTGCCAGCAGTTCCAGCTCCTTGAACTACAATGAGCAGTTCTTC.

J is TRBJ2-1 and V is TRBV20-1; 11 nucleotides agree with TRBD2. The germline V gene encodes CDR1 DFQATT and CDR2 SNEGSKA (reference sequence). The CDR3 extends over 14 amino acids. V gave up 8 bases and J gave up 8 bases; unmatched junction bases: 11. The CDR3 reads CSLTSGKDGDEQFF. CDR3 in DNA: TGCAGTCTGACTAGCGGGAAGGACGGGGATGAGCAGTTCTTC.

This clonotype showed up just a few times. The chain has TRBV4-1 and TRBJ2-3, with a tentative D call TRBD2 (7 bases). The germline CDR1 and CDR2 sequences are MGHRA and YSYEKL. The V and J ends lost 2 bases and 4 bases respectively, with 13 bases between them. This CDR3 is 15 amino acids long. The CDR3 here is CASSQSRGGPDTQYF. CDR3 DNA: TGCGCCAGCAGCCAATCCCGCGGGGGCCCAGATACGCAGTATTTT.

This clonotype has just a few counts. The J gene is TRBJ2-2, the V gene TRBV20-1, with 7 bases fitting TRBD2. This CDR3 is 15 amino acids long. Germline CDR1 reads DFQATT; CDR2 reads SNEGSKA (reference sequence). Trimming took 0 bases from V and 4 from J; bases not matched to a gene: 5. Here the CDR3 DNA reads TGCAGTGCTAGAGAGGGGGGGGGTGGCACCGGGGAGCTGTTTTTT. Encoded protein: CSAREGGGGTGELFF.

This clonotype was observed at least ten times. The rearrangement joins TRBV7-2 to TRBJ2-1, with a weak D call TRBD1 (6 bases). The CDR3 extends over 14 amino acids. The V gene's germline CDR1 is SGHTA and CDR2 FQGNSA. V lost 1 base and J 6 bases, leaving 10 bases between the germline ends. Written as DNA, the CDR3 is TGTGCCAGCAGCTTAGTCCCAGGGGCCAATGAGCAGTTCTTC. Its translation: CASSLVPGANEQFF.

This sequence joins TRBV24-1 and TRBJ2-1; 8 bases map to TRBD2. Per germline, CDR1 KGHDR and CDR2 SFDVKD. V shed 7 bases and J 9 bases; nucleotides not matched to a gene: 10. This CDR3 comprises 14 residues. The CDR3 reads CATRPAGVYSEQFF. The DNA for the CDR3 is TGTGCCACCAGACCAGCGGGAGTGTATAGTGAGCAGTTCTTC.

This clonotype was observed at least ten times. CDR3 in amino acids: CASSPATGGRGRLNTEAFF. The CDR3 DNA follows: TGTGCCAGCTCACCGGCGACAGGGGGAAGAGGGAGGTTGAACACTGAAGCTTTCTTT. The rearrangement uses TRBV18 and TRBJ1-1, with 9 bases that match TRBD1. This CDR3 spans 19 amino acids. With 3 bases clipped from V and 0 bases from J, the junction kept 14 bases outside the gene matches. CDR1 KGHSH and CDR2 LQKENI come from the germline V gene.

This chain's CDR3 is CATSRPTGLAGLNEQFF. The CDR3 DNA follows: TGTGCCACCAGCAGACCCACCGGACTAGCGGGGCTTAATGAGCAGTTCTTC. The chain has TRBV15 and TRBJ2-1; 12 nucleotides line up with TRBD2. V dropped 2 bases and J dropped 7; count of bases not matched to a gene: 9. Germline lookup yields CDR1 LNHNV and CDR2 YYDKDF (reference sequence). CDR3 length: 17 amino acids.

This clonotype was detected only a few times. The chain combines TRBV10-3 with TRBJ1-3; the D is unclear. CDR3 size: 14 residues. CDR1 is ENHRY, CDR2 SYGVKD, per germline. V gave up 3 bases and J gave up 0 bases, with 6 bases separating them. The CDR3 nucleotides read TGTGCCATCAGTGAAGCGGTCTCTGGAAACACCATATATTTT. Translated, it gives CAISEAVSGNTIYF.

This chain uses TRBV5-6 with TRBJ1-1, with D tentatively TRBD1 (5 bases). The CDR3 runs 15 residues. V was trimmed by 6 bases and J by 3 bases, leaving 18 bases between them. Germline CDR1 and CDR2: SGHDT and YYEEEE. The CDR3 bases are TGTGCCAGCAATGGGGGAATGAGGTGGGACACTGAAGCTTTCTTT. It encodes CASNGGMRWDTEAFF.

The chain is built from TRBV20-1 and TRBJ2-3; 11 nucleotides align to TRBD2. Germline V gene sequence: CDR1 DFQATT, CDR2 SNEGSKA (reference sequence). The V gene end was trimmed by 5 bases and the J gene end by 6 bases; junction bases not matched to a gene: 1. This CDR3 is built from 12 residues. CDR3 DNA sequence: TGCAGTGCTGTAGCGGGGGGGGATACGCAGTATTTT. Translating gives CSAVAGGDTQYF.

This clonotype was picked up many times. The chain recombines TRBV27 with TRBJ1-2; 11 positions match TRBD1. The CDR3 is 16 residues long. Germline V lookup: CDR1 MNHEY, CDR2 SMNVEV (reference sequence). The V gene end was trimmed by 5 bases and the J gene end by 6 bases; junction bases not matched to a gene: 11. CDR3 region: CASSRVGQGAWNGYTF. For the CDR3, the DNA is TGTGCCAGCAGTCGGGTAGGACAGGGGGCTTGGAATGGCTACACCTTC.

This clonotype was detected only a few times. V and J are TRBV6-5 and TRBJ1-1, with 7 bases that match TRBD1. Germline CDR1 reads MNHEY; CDR2 reads SVGAGI. There are 12 residues in the CDR3. The trim removed 6 bases at V and 7 bases at J, leaving 5 bases unmatched. CDR3 bases: TGTGCCAGCAGAGGGGGCAATGGTGAAGCTTTCTTT. Amino acids: CASRGGNGEAFF.

This clonotype has just a few counts. This rearrangement joins TRBV5-1 to TRBJ2-5; D remains ambiguous. The germline V gene has CDR1 SGHRS and CDR2 YFSETQ. V lost 7 bases and J lost 4, with 11 bases in between. The CDR3 extends over 12 amino acids. The CDR3 reads CASSSDSETQYF. DNA for the CDR3: TGCGCCAGCTCGTCGGATTCAGAGACCCAGTACTTC.

This clonotype was observed a handful of times. The CDR3 region has the DNA TGTGCCAGCAGTTTACTAACAGCTATGAACACTGAAGCTTTCTTT. It codes for CASSLLTAMNTEAFF. The rearrangement joins TRBV12-3 or TRBV12-4 to TRBJ1-1; D unclear. V dropped 2 bases and J dropped 0 bases, with 10 bases sitting between them. The CDR3 is made up of 15 amino acids.

In its sample, this clonotype was seen a few times. The chain is built from TRBV7-2 and TRBJ1-5; no clear D. Germline V gene lookup returns CDR1 SGHTA and CDR2 FQGNSA. With 5 bases removed from V and 4 bases from J, the gap between germline ends came to 15 bases. CDR3 length: 15 residues. CDR3 region: CASSTYMEKNQPQHF. The CDR3 bases are TGTGCCAGCAGCACATACATGGAGAAGAATCAGCCCCAGCATTTT. Full variable domain (remainder filled in from reference TRBV7-2 and TRBJ1-5): GAGVSQSPSNKVTEKGKDVELRCDPISGHTALYWYRQSLGQGLEFLIYFQGNSAPDKSGLPSDRFSAERTGGSVSTLTIQRTQQEDSAVYLCASSTYMEKNQPQHFGDGTRLSIL.

This chain uses TRBV12-3 or TRBV12-4 with TRBJ2-4; a possible D gene is TRBD2 (5 bases). The CDR3 loop spans 15 amino acids. Trimming stripped 4 bases from V and 0 bases from J, with 10 bases between. This CDR3 is CASSSPGLAKNIQYF. In nucleotides, the CDR3 is TGTGCCAGCAGTTCACCGGGGTTAGCCAAAAACATTCAGTACTTC.

The chain uses TRBV29-1 and TRBJ2-7, with D perhaps TRBD1 (5 bases). This CDR3 has 11 amino acids. CDR1 SQVTM and CDR2 ANQGSEA come from the germline V gene. The V and J ends lost 6 bases and 2 bases respectively, with 8 bases between them. The CDR3 reads CSVAGPYEQYF. The CDR3 DNA is TGCAGCGTGGCAGGGCCCTACGAGCAGTACTTC.

This clonotype was found a few times. This chain connects TRBV5-6 to TRBJ2-1; TRBD1 or TRBD2 may be the D gene (5 bases each). CDR3 length equals 14 residues. V lost 4 bases and J 3 bases, leaving 11 bases between the germline ends. Germline lookup yields CDR1 SGHDT and CDR2 YYEEEE. CDR3 coding DNA: TGTGCCAGCAGCCACGGGACCAACTACAATGAGCAGTTCTTC. Protein product: CASSHGTNYNEQFF.